These T cell receptor beta chains were read from a single sample in a study of blood T cell repertoires in COVID-19. Using immunoSEQ multiplex PCR, the repertoire was profiled, and TCRdb retains in-frame clones only, with some absent. This table holds about 400,000 clones, about 88% found once. The sequencing sample was made of peripheral blood. Receptors were obtained from a woman aged 60-70 years with COVID-19, enrolled during active disease. The CDR3 runs from the conserved cysteine through the conserved F or W. A clone size is listed for some rows: how often the clone was seen (once, few, many), or a class if it is expanded.

J | V | size | CDR3
TRBJ2-3 | TRBV18 | NA | CASSSGTSGGHTDTQYF
TRBJ2-3 | TRBV18 | NA | CASSQRTDTQYF
TRBJ1-2 | TRBV11-2 | once | CASSFRTGYGYTF
TRBJ2-5 | TRBV3-1/TRBV3-2 | NA | CASSQAETQYF
TRBJ1-3 | TRBV4-1 | NA | CASSQEKGITGVILSGNTIYF
TRBJ1-3 | TRBV30 | NA | CAWSTTVTRTIYF
TRBJ1-6 | TRBV6-5 | NA | CASSPQGGGNSPLHF
TRBJ1-1 | TRBV2 | NA | CASSADRNTEAFF
TRBJ2-3 | TRBV7-9 | NA | CASSLASRDTQYF
TRBJ1-5 | TRBV29-1 | NA | CSVVTGLNQPQHF
TRBJ1-2 | TRBV10-3 | NA | CANTPDRIYGYTF
TRBJ1-2 | TRBV6-4 | NA | CASSEMGQGAGGYTF
TRBJ2-5 | TRBV3-1/TRBV3-2 | NA | CASSNRGQETQYF
TRBJ2-1 | TRBV7-9 | NA | CASSSDGDRGNEQFF
TRBJ1-2 | TRBV5-1 | NA | CASSPMPGGDAGGYTF
TRBJ2-3 | TRBV4-1 | once | CASSQTTFLAGAPARDTQYF
TRBJ2-3 | TRBV6-5 | NA | CASSIAGDYTDTQYF
TRBJ1-2 | TRBV7-9 | NA | CASSLRSAVREGGYTF
TRBJ2-1 | TRBV5-1 | NA | CASSTGLAGYEQFF
TRBJ1-2 | TRBV25-1 | NA | CASSVSTGVGYGYTF
TRBJ1-2 | TRBV27 | NA | CASSLSGRAHGYTF
TRBJ1-1 | TRBV7-9 | NA | CASSLPGRSRTEAFF
TRBJ1-1 | TRBV11-2 | NA | CASSLLAGQGLYTEAFF
TRBJ1-5 | TRBV21-1 | NA | CASSMKGRVDQPQHF
TRBJ1-5 | TRBV5-1 | NA | CASSLAGGAGQPQHF
TRBJ1-2 | TRBV5-8 | NA | CASSLRRAVTGDYYGYTF
TRBJ1-3 | TRBV27 | NA | CASSRTGPSSGNTIYF
TRBJ2-4 | TRBV19 | NA | CASSHQGKIKNIQYF
TRBJ2-7 | TRBV19 | NA | CASSLTGGGHEQYF
TRBJ1-2 | TRBV3-1/TRBV3-2 | NA | CASSQGRRGYTF
TRBJ1-2 | TRBV3-1/TRBV3-2 | NA | CASSQVPDYGYTF
TRBJ2-1 | TRBV28 | few | CASSLDRAYNEQFF
TRBJ2-6 | TRBV7-8 | NA | CASSLVPSLTSGANVLTF
TRBJ2-7 | TRBV11-3 | NA | CASSSLDSYEQYF
TRBJ1-1 | TRBV5-5 | once | CASSLDPSGTEAFF
TRBJ1-1 | TRBV6-5 | NA | CASCTGTGVLAEAFF
TRBJ2-3 | TRBV11-2 | NA | CASSSRQGRGSTDTQYF
TRBJ1-5 | TRBV3-1/TRBV3-2 | NA | CASSLSRGADQPQHF
TRBJ2-5 | TRBV7-2 | NA | CASSLVRIAVGQETQYF
TRBJ1-2 | TRBV5-8 | NA | CASSFRQARGGYTF
TRBJ1-6 | TRBV7-2 | many | CASSLEGARSPLHF
TRBJ1-5 | TRBV7-9 | NA | CASSLRGGSNQPQHF
TRBJ2-1 | TRBV6-6 | once | CASSYKGEGYNEQFF
TRBJ2-3 | TRBV4-1 | once | CASSQDRGSTDTQYF
TRBJ2-2 | TRBV7-3 | NA | CASSLNAGLNTGELFF
TRBJ1-4 | TRBV2 | NA | CASSPRQVLLFF
TRBJ1-2 | TRBV4-2 | NA | CASSQDLSFNGGYTF
TRBJ2-7 | TRBV6-1 | NA | CASSEAWGQSYEQYF
TRBJ2-1 | TRBV10-3 | NA | CATALAGGVEEQFF
TRBJ2-3 | TRBV6-2/TRBV6-3 | NA | CASSYSLPIGDTQYF
TRBJ2-3 | TRBV28 | few | CASSFERITDTQYF